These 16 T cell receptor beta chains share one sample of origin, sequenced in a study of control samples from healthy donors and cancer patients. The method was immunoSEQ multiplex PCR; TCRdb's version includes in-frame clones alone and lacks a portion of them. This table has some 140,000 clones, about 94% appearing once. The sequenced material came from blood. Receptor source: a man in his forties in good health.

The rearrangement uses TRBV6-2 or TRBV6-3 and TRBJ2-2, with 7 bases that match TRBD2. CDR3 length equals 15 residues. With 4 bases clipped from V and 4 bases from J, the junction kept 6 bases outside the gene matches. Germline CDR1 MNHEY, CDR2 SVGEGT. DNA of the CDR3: TGTGCCAGCAGTTTCGGACTAGTAGGCACCGGGGAGCTGTTTTTT. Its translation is CASSFGLVGTGELFF.

The CDR3 DNA sequence: TGTGCAAGTCGCTTAGGGGGGGATAGCAATCAGCCCCAGCATTTT. This gives the protein CASRLGGDSNQPQHF. The chain uses TRBV12-2 and TRBJ1-5. TRBV12-2 has pseudogene status. The CDR3 consists of 15 residues.

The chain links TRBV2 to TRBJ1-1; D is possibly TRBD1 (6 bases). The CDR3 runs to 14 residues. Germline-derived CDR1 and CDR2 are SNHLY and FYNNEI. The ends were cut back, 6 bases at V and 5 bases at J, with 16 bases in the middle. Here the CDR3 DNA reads TGTGCCAGCAGAGATCCAGGGGAATGGACTGAAGCTTTCTTT. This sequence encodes CASRDPGEWTEAFF.

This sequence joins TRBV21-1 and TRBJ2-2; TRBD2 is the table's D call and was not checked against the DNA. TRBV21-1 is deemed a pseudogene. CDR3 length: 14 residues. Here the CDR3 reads CASSKALEAKELFF. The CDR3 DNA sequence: TGTGCCAGCAGCAAAGCGCTAGAGGCCAAGGAGCTGTTTTTT.

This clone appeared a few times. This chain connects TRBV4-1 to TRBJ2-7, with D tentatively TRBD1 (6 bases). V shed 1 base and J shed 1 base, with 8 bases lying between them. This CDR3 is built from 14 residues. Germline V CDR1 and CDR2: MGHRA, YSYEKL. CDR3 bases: TGCGCCAGCAGCCAAGTCCAGGGGTCCTACGAGCAGTACTTC. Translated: CASSQVQGSYEQYF.

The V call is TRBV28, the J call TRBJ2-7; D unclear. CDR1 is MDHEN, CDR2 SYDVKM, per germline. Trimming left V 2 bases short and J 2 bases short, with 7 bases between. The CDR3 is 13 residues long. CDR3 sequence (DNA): TGTGCCAGCAGTTTAACCCGGCCCTACGAGCAGTACTTC. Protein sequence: CASSLTRPYEQYF. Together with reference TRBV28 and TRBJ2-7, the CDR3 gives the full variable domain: DVKVTQSSRYLVKRTGEKVFLECVQDMDHENMFWYRQDPGLGLRLIYFSYDVKMKEKGDIPEGYSVSREKKERFSLILESASTNQTSMYLCASSLTRPYEQYFGPGTRLTVT.

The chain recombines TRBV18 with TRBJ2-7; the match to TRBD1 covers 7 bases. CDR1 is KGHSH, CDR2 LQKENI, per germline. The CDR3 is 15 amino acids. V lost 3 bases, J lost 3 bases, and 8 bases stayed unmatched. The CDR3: CASSPPRGQSYEQYF. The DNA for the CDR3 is TGTGCCAGCTCACCCCCGAGGGGACAGAGCTACGAGCAGTACTTC.

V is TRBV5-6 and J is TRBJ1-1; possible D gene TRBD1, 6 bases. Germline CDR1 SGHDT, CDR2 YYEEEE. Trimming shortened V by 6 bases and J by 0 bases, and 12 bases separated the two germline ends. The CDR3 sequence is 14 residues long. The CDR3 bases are TGTGCCAGCACCCTACAGGGACTGAACACTGAAGCTTTCTTT. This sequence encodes CASTLQGLNTEAFF.

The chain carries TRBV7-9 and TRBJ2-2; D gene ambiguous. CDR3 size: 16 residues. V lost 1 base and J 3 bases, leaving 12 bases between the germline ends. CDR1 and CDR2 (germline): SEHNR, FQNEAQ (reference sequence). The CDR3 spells CASSLEALRYTGELFF. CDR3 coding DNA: TGTGCCAGCAGCTTAGAAGCTCTCCGGTACACCGGGGAGCTGTTTTTT.

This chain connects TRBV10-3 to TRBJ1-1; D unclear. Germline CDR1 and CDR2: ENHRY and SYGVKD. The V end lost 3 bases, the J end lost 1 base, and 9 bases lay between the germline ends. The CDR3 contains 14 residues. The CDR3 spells CAISDPAQNTEAFF. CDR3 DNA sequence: TGTGCCATCAGTGATCCGGCCCAGAACACTGAAGCTTTCTTT.

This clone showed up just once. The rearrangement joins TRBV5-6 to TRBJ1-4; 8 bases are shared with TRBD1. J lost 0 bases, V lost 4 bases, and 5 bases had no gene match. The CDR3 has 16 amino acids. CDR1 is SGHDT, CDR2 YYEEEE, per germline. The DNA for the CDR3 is TGTGCCAGCAGCCCGGGACAGGTCGCAACTAATGAAAAACTGTTTTTT. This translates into CASSPGQVATNEKLFF.

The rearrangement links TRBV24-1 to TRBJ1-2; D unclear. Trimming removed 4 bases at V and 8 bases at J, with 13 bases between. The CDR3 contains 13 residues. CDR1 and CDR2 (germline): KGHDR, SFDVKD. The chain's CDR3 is CATSEQGREGYTF. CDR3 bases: TGTGCCACCAGTGAGCAAGGAAGAGAGGGCTACACCTTC.

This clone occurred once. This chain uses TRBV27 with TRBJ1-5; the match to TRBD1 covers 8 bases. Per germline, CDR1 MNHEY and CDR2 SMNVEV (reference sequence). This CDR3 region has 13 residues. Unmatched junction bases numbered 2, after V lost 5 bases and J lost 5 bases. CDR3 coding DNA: TGTGCCAGCAGTCAGACAGGGGATCAGCCCCAGCATTTT. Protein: CASSQTGDQPQHF.

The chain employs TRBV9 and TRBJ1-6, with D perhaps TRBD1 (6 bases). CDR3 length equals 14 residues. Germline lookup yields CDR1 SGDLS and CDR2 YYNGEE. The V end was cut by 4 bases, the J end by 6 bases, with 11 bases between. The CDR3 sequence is CASSPGTPNSPLHF. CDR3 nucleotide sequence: TGTGCCAGCAGCCCCGGGACACCTAATTCACCCCTCCACTTT.

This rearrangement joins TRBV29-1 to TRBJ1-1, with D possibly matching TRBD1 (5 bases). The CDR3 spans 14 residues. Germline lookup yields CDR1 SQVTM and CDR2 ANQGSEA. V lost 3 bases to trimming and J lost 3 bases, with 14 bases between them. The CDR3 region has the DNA TGCAGCGTTGAGGGACGGCTGAGCGACACTGAAGCTTTCTTT. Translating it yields CSVEGRLSDTEAFF.

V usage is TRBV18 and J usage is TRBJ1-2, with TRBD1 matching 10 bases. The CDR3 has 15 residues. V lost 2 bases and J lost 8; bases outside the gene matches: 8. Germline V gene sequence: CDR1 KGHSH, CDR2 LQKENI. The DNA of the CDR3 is TGTGCCAGCTCACCAGACTTGGGACAGGGGTCGGGCTACACCTTC. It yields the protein CASSPDLGQGSGYTF.